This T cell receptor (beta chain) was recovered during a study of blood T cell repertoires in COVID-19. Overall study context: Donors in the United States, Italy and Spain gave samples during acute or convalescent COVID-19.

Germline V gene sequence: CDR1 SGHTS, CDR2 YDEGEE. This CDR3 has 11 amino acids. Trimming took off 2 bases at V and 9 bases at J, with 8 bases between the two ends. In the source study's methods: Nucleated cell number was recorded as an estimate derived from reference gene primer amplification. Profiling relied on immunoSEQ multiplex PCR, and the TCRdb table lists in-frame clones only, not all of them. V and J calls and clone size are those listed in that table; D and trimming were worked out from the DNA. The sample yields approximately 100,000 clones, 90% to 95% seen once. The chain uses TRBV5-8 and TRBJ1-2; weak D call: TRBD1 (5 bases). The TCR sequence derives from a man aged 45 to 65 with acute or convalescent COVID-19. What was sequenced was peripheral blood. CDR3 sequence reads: CASSFQGSYTF. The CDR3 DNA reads TGTGCCAGCAGCTTTCAGGGAAGCTACACCTTC.